Listed here is a single T cell receptor (beta chain). Its antigen is still unknown. Base qualities are not recorded, but no much larger clone differs from it by a single base. This entry belongs to a study of CD8 T cells in Susac syndrome (dated by TCRdb to between 2018 and 2021). Some background on the complete study: Whether CD8+ T cell activation and differentiation in Susac syndrome was antigen driven was tested using repertoire sequencing. CD8+ T cell repertoire clonality was compared between about a dozen healthy donors, around 14 Susac syndrome patients and approximately 16 multiple sclerosis patients. What the authors observed across the whole study: The number of individuals in the TCR sequencing and HLA analysis was acknowledged as relatively small.

Peripheral blood CD8+ and CD4+ T cells from healthy donors, Susac syndrome patients and multiple sclerosis patients were profiled using high-throughput TCR beta sequencing. Multiple sclerosis controls were treatment-naive patients with stable or active relapsing-remitting disease fulfilling revised McDonald criteria. Bulk CD8+ and CD4+ T cells were purified by magnetic negative isolation, while CD8+ TEMRA cells were enriched using FACS. Blood was collected in EDTA tubes and processed within 24 hours, with PBMCs isolated through density gradient centrifugation. PBMCs intended for TCR sequencing were frozen in liquid nitrogen and were later thawed in a 37 degrees C water bath. The sorted or isolated CD4+, CD8+ and CD8+ TEMRA cells reached a purity of at least 90%. For this chain, trimming is 3 bases at the V end and 1 base at the J end, and the number of junction bases without a gene match is 3. The CDR3 covers 13 residues, taking in both the cysteine and the phenylalanine. Of the read, only the CDR3 DNA is kept; its 39 bases are in frame from base 1. Taken from the germline V gene (reference sequence), the CDR1 and CDR2 loops are DFQATT and SNEGSKA.

RNA was extracted using the RNeasy kit, and about 0.5 to 1 microgram was reverse transcribed with random hexamers. The immunoSEQ multiplex PCR assay, covering 54 Vbeta and 13 Jbeta segments, was used to amplify TCR beta CDR3 regions. PCR amplification bias was corrected by using a synthetic template baseline for primer optimization and computational correction. On the study's bioinformatics: Only productive sequences were kept, with reads annotated to V, D and J genes according to IMGT and analyzed in immunoSEQ Analyzer. Clonality was computed as one minus Shannon entropy normalized by log2 of the number of productive unique sequences. Public and private clones were assessed among the 100 most prevalent clones of each patient and control. A clone was defined as Susac-specific if it was absent from the healthy and MS cohorts, from some 1,100 published viral clones and from other ImmuneACCESS disease sequences. Through fastp at Q25 and MiXCR, TCRdb rebuilt clones from the public reads, retaining in-frame beta chains. Rows with one shared CDR3 protein collapse into an entry with the most common genes and DNA. The V and J calls and clone size come from TCRdb's table, not from the authors' own analysis. The sample data list roughly 140,000 distinct CDR3 sequences, and about 95% of these were observed just once. 0.14% to 0.15% of the sample is taken by the ten largest.

The sequence links TRBV20-1 to TRBJ2-7; 7 bases in the junction line up with TRBD2. This receptor was obtained from a human donor with multiple sclerosis. Sequencing was done on a sample of CD8+ T cells from PBMCs. The CDR3 reads as follows: CSARPAGSYEQYF. In nucleotide form, the sequence is TGCAGTGCTAGGCCAGCGGGGTCCTACGAGCAGTACTTC.